This T cell receptor beta chain is from a study of control samples from healthy donors and cancer patients. Sequenced by immunoSEQ multiplex PCR; TCRdb stores in-frame clones only, minus some. The sample lists around 100,000 clones; less than 95% were seen once. V was cut by 7 bases and J by 0 bases, with 6 bases left in between. CDR3 length: 12 amino acids. Germline V gene data show CDR1 as SNHLY and CDR2 as FYNNEI. Input material: blood. The V call is TRBV2, the J call TRBJ2-5; D unresolved. The sequence was obtained from a woman under 30 in good health. The CDR3 nucleotides read TGTGCCAGCAAGATGTACCAAGAGACCCAGTACTTC. Its protein is CASKMYQETQYF.